This T cell receptor (beta chain) was identified in a study of blood T cell repertoires in COVID-19 (dated by TCRdb to the early 2020s). Regarding the complete study: The collaborator samples originated in the United States, Italy and Spain and spanned the acute and convalescent phases of COVID-19. Deeply sampled blood TCRbeta repertoires from subjects exposed to, actively infected with, or recovered from COVID-19 were included in the dataset. The repertoires were released in a freely available public database meant as a resource for research on the immune response to SARS-CoV-2. The material from the prospective study consisted of cDNA or gDNA derived from T cells, B-cell-depleted T cells, or PBMCs. Where available, HLA class I and class II types were taken from metadata supplied by the sample provider and were not determined by assay-based typing. Samples were obtained from the ongoing ImmuneRACE study (first 160 participants) and from 950 to 1,500 subjects provided by 6 global collaborators. The sample metadata nearly always contained a de-identified subject ID, COVID-19 status, age in years and sex. Results the study describes overall, beyond this receptor: The quantity of clinical and demographic metadata differed by source and by participant and was supplied without curation.

TCRbeta CDR3 regions were amplified from genomic DNA by means of the immunoSEQ Assay, a bias-controlled multiplex PCR. The authors' analysis ran thus. The number of nucleated cells in each sample was estimated by amplification of reference gene primers within the assay. To quantify the absolute abundance of each unique TCRbeta CDR3 rearrangement, sequence reads were collapsed and filtered. For each sample, productive Simpson clonality was calculated as the square root of Simpson's diversity index across productive rearrangements. The clones in this table, taken by TCRdb from immuneACCESS, are in-frame only. Not every clone is retained; where verified, under half of the shortfall comes from an unresolved V gene, and the cause of the rest is unknown. D and trimming were read from the DNA, whereas the V and J calls and clone size are those reported in that table. The sample records approximately 110,000 clones, 88% of which are singletons. The ten largest clonotypes hold around 0.81% of the sample.

This clone was recorded only once. Its antigen is not yet known. No base quality information exists; no much larger clone differs at one position. The V end gives up 1 base and the J end 7 bases, leaving 8 bases in the junction not matched to a gene. The germline V gene gives CDR1 as LGHNA and CDR2 as YNFKEQ. Its CDR3 holds 16 amino acids, cysteine through phenylalanine. The kept DNA is CDR3 alone, 48 bases in frame from the first base. Whole blood was collected in K2EDTA tubes by collaborating institutions according to the institutions' own protocols. For TCRbeta analysis, collaborator samples were shipped as frozen whole blood, as isolated PBMCs, or as DNA extracted from either sample type.

This clonotype was sampled from a woman aged 45-60 years with active or convalescent COVID-19. Recombination linked TRBV4-2 to TRBJ2-2; 8 middle bases align to TRBD1. The source material was peripheral blood. Read as DNA, the sequence is TGTGCCAGCAGCCAAGTGGGTCAGGGGGCCGTCGGGGAGCTGTTTTTT. This sequence encodes CASSQVGQGAVGELFF.